A single sample gave rise to the 21 T cell receptor beta chains below, sequenced in a study of CD4+ T cells in melanoma. TCRdb's table, derived via immunoSEQ multiplex PCR, lists solely in-frame clones and lacks some. Counted here are more than 90,000 clones, about 90% occurring once; the ten biggest clones make up 2.5% to 3.5%. The sequenced sample was peripheral blood. The origin of the receptors is a human donor with melanoma.

The J gene is TRBJ2-5, the V gene TRBV27, with TRBD2 identical over 7 bases. Trimming removed 0 bases from V and 2 bases from J; junction bases left unmatched: 9. Germline values: CDR1 MNHEY, CDR2 SMNVEV (reference sequence). CDR3 length: 17 residues. The CDR3 sequence: CASSLSIPGGGQETQYF. The CDR3 region has the DNA TGTGCCAGCAGTTTATCGATCCCGGGGGGAGGACAAGAGACCCAGTACTTC.

This clone has just one count. The CDR3 is CASSDDRGLEAFF. The CDR3 coding sequence is TGTGCCAGCAGTGACGACAGGGGCCTTGAAGCTTTCTTT. The chain combines TRBV6-4 with TRBJ1-1, with 8 bases that match TRBD1. CDR3 length: 13 amino acids. Germline V lookup: CDR1 MRHNA, CDR2 SNTAGT. Trimming cost V 2 bases and J 7 bases; bases outside gene matches: 3.

The chain links TRBV19 to TRBJ2-7; TRBD2 agrees at 10 bases. Germline CDR1 reads LNHDA; CDR2 reads SQIVND (reference sequence). Unmatched junction bases numbered 2, after V lost 3 bases and J lost 0 bases. There are 15 residues in the CDR3. This CDR3 reads CASSISSGSSYEQYF. The DNA of the CDR3 is TGTGCCAGTAGTATTTCTAGCGGGAGCTCCTACGAGCAGTACTTC.

The CDR3 region has the DNA TGCGCCAGCAGCACTCTAGGGGGCCAAGAGACCCAGTACTTC. Protein: CASSTLGGQETQYF. V usage is TRBV5-1 and J usage is TRBJ2-5; tentatively, D is TRBD1 (6 bases). The CDR3 sequence is 14 residues long. CDR1 is SGHRS and CDR2 is YFSETQ in the germline V gene. V was pared by 4 bases and J by 1 base, with 11 bases between.

This rearrangement joins TRBV23-1 to TRBJ2-7, with D tentatively TRBD2 (5 bases). TRBV23-1 is marked as an open reading frame, function uncertain. Trimming removed 7 bases at V and 1 base at J, with 20 bases between. The CDR3 is 16 residues long. CDR3 region: CASNYHPGRKSYEQYF. The CDR3 DNA reads TGCGCCAGCAACTACCACCCGGGAAGGAAGTCCTACGAGCAGTACTTC.

The chain couples TRBV21-1 to TRBJ1-2; whether TRBD1, the table's D call, matches the DNA was not checked. TRBV21-1 is marked as a pseudogene. The CDR3 totals 13 residues. The CDR3 nucleotides read TGTGCCAGCATGACCCCATCGTGGGCCGGCTACACCTTC. It is translated as CASMTPSWAGYTF.

The CDR3 nucleotides read TGTGCCAGCAGTTACACAGGGGAAGCCGGTGGCTACACCTTC. Protein: CASSYTGEAGGYTF. J is TRBJ1-2 and V is TRBV6-6; 7 bases match TRBD1. V lost 2 bases, J lost 7 bases, and 7 bases stayed unmatched. The CDR3 sequence is 14 residues long. Germline CDR1 and CDR2: MNHNY and SVGAGI (reference sequence).

The chain couples TRBV5-6 to TRBJ1-6; D gene uncertain. Deletions cut 4 bases from V and 5 bases from J, with 10 bases between. Per the germline V gene, CDR1 is SGHDT and CDR2 is YYEEEE. The CDR3 covers 14 residues. The CDR3 bases are TGTGCCAGCAGCGCCGGGCCCAATAATTCACCCCTCCACTTT. Translated: CASSAGPNNSPLHF. Using reference TRBV5-6 and TRBJ1-6 for the parts outside the CDR3, the full variable domain is DAGVTQSPTHLIKTRGQQVTLRCSPKSGHDTVSWYQQALGQGPQFIFQYYEEEERQRGNFPDRFSGHQFPNYSSELNVNALLLGDSALYLCASSAGPNNSPLHFGNGTRLTVT.

CDR3 in DNA: TGCGCCAGCAGCTTGAATCTGGGGGCGAACACCGGGGAGCTGTTTTTT. It encodes CASSLNLGANTGELFF. This sequence joins TRBV5-1 and TRBJ2-2; D possibly uses TRBD1 or TRBD2 (5 bases each). V was clipped by 1 base and J by 0 bases, with 10 bases between them. Germline V CDR1 and CDR2: SGHRS, YFSETQ. The length of the CDR3 is 16 residues. Looking up the rest from reference TRBV5-1 and TRBJ2-2 gives the full variable domain: KAGVTQTPRYLIKTRGQQVTLSCSPISGHRSVSWYQQTPGQGLQFLFEYFSETQRNKGNFPGRFSGRQFSNSRSEMNVSTLELGDSALYLCASSLNLGANTGELFFGEGSRLTVL.

This clone was found a few times. CDR3 sequence: CASSLNSGTGGSGYTF. CDR3 DNA: TGTGCCAGTAGTTTAAACTCCGGGACAGGGGGCTCTGGCTACACCTTC. This chain connects TRBV19 to TRBJ1-2, with 12 bases aligning to TRBD1. The CDR3 has 16 residues. Trimming removed 5 bases from V and 7 bases from J; junction bases left unmatched: 11. Germline-derived CDR1 and CDR2 are LNHDA and SQIVND (reference sequence).

V is TRBV6-6 and J is TRBJ2-5, with TRBD2 as a possible D gene (5 bases). V was cut by 4 bases and J by 4 bases, with 16 bases left in between. Germline V gene sequence: CDR1 MNHNY, CDR2 SVGAGI (reference sequence). The length of the CDR3 is 15 residues. For the CDR3, the DNA is TGTGCCAGCAGTTTCATGGACTCTCGGGGAGAGACCCAGTACTTC. Residues: CASSFMDSRGETQYF.

This clone turned up a few times. The chain uses TRBV5-4 and TRBJ2-7, with 8 bases fitting TRBD1. With V trimmed by 2 bases and J by 7 bases, 5 bases remained unmatched. The length of the CDR3 is 13 residues. In germline, CDR1 is SGHNT, CDR2 YYREEE (reference sequence). The CDR3 DNA reads as TGTGCCAGCAGCTTTGACAGGGGAGGTGAGCAGTACTTC. Translating gives CASSFDRGGEQYF.

J is TRBJ1-2 and V is TRBV4-2, with D tentatively TRBD1 (6 bases). Germline V gives CDR1 LGHNA, CDR2 YNFKEQ. CDR3 size: 17 residues. The germline V and J ends were trimmed by 4 bases and 3 bases, with 21 bases remaining between them. CDR3 in amino acids: CASSRPDRPPRDYGYTF. DNA of the CDR3: TGTGCCAGCAGCCGGCCGGACAGACCACCGCGGGACTATGGCTACACCTTC.

This sequence joins TRBV11-2 and TRBJ2-2, with 7 nucleotides matching TRBD2. Germline V gene lookup returns CDR1 SGHAT and CDR2 FQNNGV. The CDR3 spans 16 residues. V lost 7 bases, J lost 7 bases, and 15 bases stayed unmatched. CDR3 region: CASNPRGGASGGELFF. CDR3 in DNA: TGTGCCAGCAACCCCCGGGGAGGGGCGTCCGGCGGGGAGCTGTTTTTT. The full variable domain, completed using reference TRBV11-2 and TRBJ2-2, is EAGVAQSPRYKIIEKRQSVAFWCNPISGHATLYWYQQILGQGPKLLIQFQNNGVVDDSQLPKDRFSAERLKGVDSTLKIQPAKLEDSAVYLCASNPRGGASGGELFFGEGSRLTVL.

The chain combines TRBV19 with TRBJ2-7; perhaps TRBD1 as D (6 bases). The CDR3 is made up of 15 amino acids. V was shortened by 5 bases and J by 0 bases, with 14 bases between the two germline ends. Germline V gives CDR1 LNHDA, CDR2 SQIVND (reference sequence). The CDR3 protein is CASSARDTVSYEQYF. For the CDR3, the DNA is TGTGCCAGTAGTGCCCGGGACACCGTCTCCTACGAGCAGTACTTC.

CDR3 bases: TGTGCCAGCAGTTTTCAGTCGGGACGGAGGTCCCGGTGGGAGCAGTACTTC. Its translation is CASSFQSGRRSRWEQYF. This chain uses TRBV27 with TRBJ2-7, with D perhaps matching TRBD1 or TRBD2 (5 bases each). The CDR3 loop spans 17 amino acids. CDR1 is MNHEY, CDR2 SMNVEV, per germline (reference sequence). Trimming stripped 3 bases from V and 7 bases from J, with 25 bases between.

V and J are TRBV5-4 and TRBJ1-4, with a possible D match to TRBD1 (6 bases). Germline CDR1 and CDR2: SGHNT and YYREEE (reference sequence). With 9 bases removed from V and 5 bases from J, the gap between germline ends came to 17 bases. The length of the CDR3 is 14 residues. CDR3 region: CATSPGTLNEKLFF. Written as DNA, the CDR3 is TGTGCCACAAGCCCCGGGACACTCAATGAAAAACTGTTTTTT.

This chain joins TRBV6-5 and TRBJ2-7; D possibly corresponds to TRBD2 (5 bases). Germline V gene data show CDR1 as MNHEY and CDR2 as SVGAGI. V dropped 4 bases and J dropped 10 bases, with 11 bases sitting between them. CDR3 length: 11 residues. CDR3 protein: CASSSGIQQYF. The DNA of the CDR3 is TGTGCCAGCAGTTCGGGGATTCAACAGTACTTC.

As regards this clone: Other nucleotide sequences from this sample produce the same CDR3. The rearrangement links TRBV7-2 to TRBJ2-3; TRBD2 matches at 9 bases. The CDR3 has 14 amino acids. Losses at the gene ends were 3 bases for V and 3 bases for J; bases not matched to a gene: 1. Looked up from germline, CDR1 is SGHTA and CDR2 is FQGNSA. This CDR3 is CASSFSGSTDTQYF. As DNA, the CDR3 is TGTGCCAGCAGCTTTAGCGGGAGTACAGATACGCAGTATTTT.

The chain carries TRBV15 and TRBJ1-2; 8 positions match TRBD1. Trimming took 8 bases from V and 5 from J; bases not matched to a gene: 10. Germline values: CDR1 LNHNV, CDR2 YYDKDF (reference sequence). The CDR3 is made up of 14 amino acids. CDR3 residues: CATGGDRRFYGYTF. For the CDR3, the DNA is TGTGCCACCGGGGGGGACAGGCGGTTTTATGGCTACACCTTC.

V gene TRBV5-1 combines with J gene TRBJ2-7; D not certain. Germline V CDR1 and CDR2: SGHRS, YFSETQ. The V and J ends lost 0 bases and 0 bases respectively, with 7 bases between them. The length of the CDR3 is 14 residues. CDR3 sequence: CASSLDPNSYEQYF. CDR3 nucleotide sequence: TGCGCCAGCAGCTTGGACCCCAACTCCTACGAGCAGTACTTC.